This T cell receptor beta chain appears in the sequencing data of a study of response to subunit inactivated influenza vaccine. Study results and caveats: Few additional T cells are recruited per seasonal influenza vaccination, authors suggested.

The V end lost 7 bases, the J end lost 5 bases, and 15 bases lay between the germline ends. The CDR3 contains 13 residues. The V gene's germline CDR1 is ENHRY and CDR2 SYGVKD. TCRdb reprocessed the RT-PCR reads via MiXCR and lists one record per CDR3 protein. Counted here are 530,000 or so distinct CDR3 sequences, 25% occurring once; the ten biggest clones make up 1.5% to 2%. This clonotype appeared a few times. As yet, its antigen is unknown. The sequences come from CD4+ T cells sorted from PBMCs, collected 5 days after vaccination. This chain uses TRBV10-3 with TRBJ2-7; D might be TRBD1 or TRBD2, each matching 5 bases. The TCR originated in a man over 45 who received an inactivated influenza vaccine. CDR3 amino acids: CAITQGEVNEQYF. The DNA of the CDR3 is TGTGCCATCACCCAGGGAGAAGTCAACGAGCAGTACTTC.